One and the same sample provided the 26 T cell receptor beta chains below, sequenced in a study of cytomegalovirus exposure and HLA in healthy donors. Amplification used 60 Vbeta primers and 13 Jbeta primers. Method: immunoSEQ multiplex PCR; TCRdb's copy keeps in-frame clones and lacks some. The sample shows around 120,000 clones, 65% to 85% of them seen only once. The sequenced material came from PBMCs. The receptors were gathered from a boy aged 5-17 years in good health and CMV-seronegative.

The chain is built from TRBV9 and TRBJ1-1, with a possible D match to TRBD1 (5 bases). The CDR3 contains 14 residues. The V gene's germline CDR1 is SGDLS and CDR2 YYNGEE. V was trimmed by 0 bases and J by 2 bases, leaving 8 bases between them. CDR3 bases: TGTGCCAGCAGCGTAGGACAGCCAAACACTGAAGCTTTCTTT. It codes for CASSVGQPNTEAFF.

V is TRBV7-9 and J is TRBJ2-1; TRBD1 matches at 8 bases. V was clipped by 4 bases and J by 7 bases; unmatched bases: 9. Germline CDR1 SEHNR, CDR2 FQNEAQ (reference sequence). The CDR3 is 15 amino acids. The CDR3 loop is CASSSSETGVNEQFF. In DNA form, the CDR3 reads TGTGCCAGCAGCTCTTCCGAGACAGGGGTAAATGAGCAGTTCTTC.

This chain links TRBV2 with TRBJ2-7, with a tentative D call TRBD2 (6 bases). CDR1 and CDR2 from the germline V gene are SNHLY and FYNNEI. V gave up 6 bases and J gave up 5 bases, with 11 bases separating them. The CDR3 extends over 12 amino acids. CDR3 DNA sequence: TGTGCCAGCAGGGGGGGTTTGAACGAGCAGTACTTC. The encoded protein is CASRGGLNEQYF.

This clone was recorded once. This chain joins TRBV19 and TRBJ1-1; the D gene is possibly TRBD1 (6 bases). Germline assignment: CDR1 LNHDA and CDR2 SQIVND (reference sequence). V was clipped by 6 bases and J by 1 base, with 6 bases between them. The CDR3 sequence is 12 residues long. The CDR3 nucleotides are TGTGCCAGTAGGACAGGGAACACTGAAGCTTTCTTT. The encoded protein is CASRTGNTEAFF.

The chain's CDR3 is CASSGDRGGVGSNQPQHF. The CDR3 DNA sequence: TGTGCCAGCAGTGGGGACAGGGGAGGGGTAGGAAGCAATCAGCCCCAGCATTTT. This chain connects TRBV28 to TRBJ1-5, with 10 bases lining up with TRBD1. This CDR3 region has 18 residues. CDR1 and CDR2 (germline): MDHEN, SYDVKM. V shed 5 bases and J 1 base; nucleotides not matched to a gene: 11.

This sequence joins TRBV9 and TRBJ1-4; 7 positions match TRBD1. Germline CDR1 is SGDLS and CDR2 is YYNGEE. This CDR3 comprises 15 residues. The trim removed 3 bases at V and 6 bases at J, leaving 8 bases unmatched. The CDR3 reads CASSEGGSVDEKLFF. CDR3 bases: TGTGCCAGCAGCGAAGGGGGCAGCGTCGATGAAAAACTGTTTTTT.

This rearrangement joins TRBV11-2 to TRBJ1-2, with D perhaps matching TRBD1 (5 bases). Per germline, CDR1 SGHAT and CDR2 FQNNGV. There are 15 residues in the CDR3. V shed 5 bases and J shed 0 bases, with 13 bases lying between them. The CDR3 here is CASSPAGTTNYGYTF. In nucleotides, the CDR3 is TGTGCCAGCAGCCCGGCCGGGACTACTAACTATGGCTACACCTTC.

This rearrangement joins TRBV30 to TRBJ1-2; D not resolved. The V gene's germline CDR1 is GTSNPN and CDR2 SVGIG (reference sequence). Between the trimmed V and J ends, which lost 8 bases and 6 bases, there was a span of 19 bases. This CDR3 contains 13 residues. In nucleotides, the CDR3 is TGTGCCATGGGAGAGGAACGCAGGAATGGCTACACCTTC. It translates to CAMGEERRNGYTF.

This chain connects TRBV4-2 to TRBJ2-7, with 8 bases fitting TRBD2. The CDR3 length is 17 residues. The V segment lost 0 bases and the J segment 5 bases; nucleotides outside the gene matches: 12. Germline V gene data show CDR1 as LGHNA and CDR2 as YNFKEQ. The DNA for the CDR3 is TGTGCCAGCAGCCAAGAAGGTAATCGGGAGGGCGGGGACGAGCAGTACTTC. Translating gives CASSQEGNREGGDEQYF.

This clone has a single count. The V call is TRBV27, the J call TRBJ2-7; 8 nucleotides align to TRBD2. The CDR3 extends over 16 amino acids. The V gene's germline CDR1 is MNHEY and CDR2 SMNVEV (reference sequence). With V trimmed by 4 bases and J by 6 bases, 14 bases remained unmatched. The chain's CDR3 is CASSSPRGSGMGEQYF. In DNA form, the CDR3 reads TGTGCCAGCAGTTCACCTCGTGGTAGCGGGATGGGCGAGCAGTACTTC.

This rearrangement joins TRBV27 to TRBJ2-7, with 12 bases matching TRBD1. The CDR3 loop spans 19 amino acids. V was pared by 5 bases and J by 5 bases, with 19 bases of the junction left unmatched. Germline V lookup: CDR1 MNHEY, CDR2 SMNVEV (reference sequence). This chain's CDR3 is CASSPPGQGALAGLNEQYF. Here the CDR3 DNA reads TGTGCCAGCAGTCCTCCGGGACAGGGGGCACTAGCGGGACTCAACGAGCAGTACTTC.

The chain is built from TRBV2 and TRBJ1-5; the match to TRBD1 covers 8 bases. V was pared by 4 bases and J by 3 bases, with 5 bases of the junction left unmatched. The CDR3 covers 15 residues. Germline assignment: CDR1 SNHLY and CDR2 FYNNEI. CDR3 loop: CASSVGQGFNQPQHF. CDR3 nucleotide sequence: TGTGCCAGCAGTGTAGGACAGGGTTTCAATCAGCCCCAGCATTTT.

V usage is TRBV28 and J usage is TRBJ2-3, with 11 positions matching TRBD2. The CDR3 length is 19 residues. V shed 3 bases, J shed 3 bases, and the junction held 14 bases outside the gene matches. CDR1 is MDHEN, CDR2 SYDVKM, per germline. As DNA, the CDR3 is TGTGCCAGCAGTTTTTCCTTAGGGAATAGCGGGAGGGCAACAGATACGCAGTATTTT. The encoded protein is CASSFSLGNSGRATDTQYF.

CDR3 amino acids: CASSLVGGAGQPQHF. DNA for the CDR3: TGTGCCAGCAGCTTAGTAGGGGGCGCGGGGCAGCCCCAGCATTTT. V and J are TRBV7-2 and TRBJ1-5; 7 bases line up with TRBD1. V dropped 1 base and J dropped 7; count of bases not matched to a gene: 7. This CDR3 has 15 residues. CDR1 and CDR2 (germline): SGHTA, FQGNSA.

This CDR3 is CASSGTSGTQETQYF. CDR3 nucleotides: TGTGCCAGCAGCGGGACTAGCGGGACCCAAGAGACCCAGTACTTC. The chain links TRBV2 to TRBJ2-5; 13 bases align to TRBD2. The germline CDR1 and CDR2 sequences are SNHLY and FYNNEI. With 6 bases clipped from V and 1 base from J, the junction kept 2 bases outside the gene matches. CDR3 size: 15 residues.

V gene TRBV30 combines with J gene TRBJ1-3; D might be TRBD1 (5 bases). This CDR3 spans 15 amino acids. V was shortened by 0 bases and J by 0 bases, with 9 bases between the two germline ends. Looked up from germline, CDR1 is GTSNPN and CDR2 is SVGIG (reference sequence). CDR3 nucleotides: TGTGCCTGGAGTGTACAGGAGACCTCTGGAAACACCATATATTTT. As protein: CAWSVQETSGNTIYF.

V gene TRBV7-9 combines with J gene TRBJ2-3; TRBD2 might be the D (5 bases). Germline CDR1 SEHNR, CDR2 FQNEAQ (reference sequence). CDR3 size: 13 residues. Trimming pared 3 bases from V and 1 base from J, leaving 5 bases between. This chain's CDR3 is CASSFGGTDTQYF. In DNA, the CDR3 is TGTGCCAGCAGCTTCGGGGGCACAGATACGCAGTATTTT.

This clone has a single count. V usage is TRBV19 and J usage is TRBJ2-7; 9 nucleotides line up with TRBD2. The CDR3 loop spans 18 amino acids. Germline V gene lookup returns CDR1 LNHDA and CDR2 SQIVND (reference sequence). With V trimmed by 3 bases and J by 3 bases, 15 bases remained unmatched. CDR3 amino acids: CASSMGLGLAGKYYEQYF. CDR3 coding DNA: TGTGCCAGTAGTATGGGATTAGGGCTAGCGGGAAAATACTACGAGCAGTACTTC.

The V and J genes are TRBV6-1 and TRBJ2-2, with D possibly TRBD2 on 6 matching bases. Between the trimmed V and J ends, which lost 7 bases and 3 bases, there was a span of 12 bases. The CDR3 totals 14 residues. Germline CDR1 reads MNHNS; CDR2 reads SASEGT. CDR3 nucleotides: TGTGCCAGCATTACCAGGGAGGACACCGGGGAGCTGTTTTTT. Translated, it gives CASITREDTGELFF.

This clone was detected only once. This CDR3 reads CASSPRDRGYEQYF. As DNA, the CDR3 is TGTGCCAGCAGTCCCCGGGACAGGGGCTACGAGCAGTACTTC. V usage is TRBV27 and J usage is TRBJ2-7; 10 bases are shared with TRBD1. Per germline, CDR1 MNHEY and CDR2 SMNVEV (reference sequence). This CDR3 is built from 14 residues. J gave up 3 bases and V 5 bases, and 4 bases lay outside the gene matches.

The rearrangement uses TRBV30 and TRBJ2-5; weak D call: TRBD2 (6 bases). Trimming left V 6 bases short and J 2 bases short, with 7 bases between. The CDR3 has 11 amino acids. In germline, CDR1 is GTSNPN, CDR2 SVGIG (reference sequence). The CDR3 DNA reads TGTGCCTGCGGAGGGCAAGAGACCCAGTACTTC. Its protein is CACGGQETQYF.

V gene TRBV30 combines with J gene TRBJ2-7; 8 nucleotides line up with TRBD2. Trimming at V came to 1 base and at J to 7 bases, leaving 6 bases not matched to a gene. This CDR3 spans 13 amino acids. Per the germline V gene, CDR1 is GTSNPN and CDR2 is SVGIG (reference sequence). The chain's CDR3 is CAWSEGTRREQYF. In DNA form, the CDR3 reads TGTGCCTGGAGTGAGGGGACTAGGAGGGAGCAGTACTTC.

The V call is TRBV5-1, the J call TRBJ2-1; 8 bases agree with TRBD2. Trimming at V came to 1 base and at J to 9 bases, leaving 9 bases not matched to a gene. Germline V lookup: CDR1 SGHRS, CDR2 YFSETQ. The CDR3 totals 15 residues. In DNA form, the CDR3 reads TGCGCCAGCAGCTTGTCCCCGGGACTAGGAGGTGAGCAGTTCTTC. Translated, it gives CASSLSPGLGGEQFF. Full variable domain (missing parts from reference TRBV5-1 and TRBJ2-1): KAGVTQTPRYLIKTRGQQVTLSCSPISGHRSVSWYQQTPGQGLQFLFEYFSETQRNKGNFPGRFSGRQFSNSRSEMNVSTLELGDSALYLCASSLSPGLGGEQFFGPGTRLTVL.

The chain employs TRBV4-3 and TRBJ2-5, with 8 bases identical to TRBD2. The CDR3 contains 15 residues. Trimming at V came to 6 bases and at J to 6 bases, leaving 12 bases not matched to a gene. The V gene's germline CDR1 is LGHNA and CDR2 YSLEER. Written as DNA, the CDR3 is TGCGCCAGCAGTGCGACTACCCGGGAGGGGAAGACCCAGTACTTC. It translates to CASSATTREGKTQYF.

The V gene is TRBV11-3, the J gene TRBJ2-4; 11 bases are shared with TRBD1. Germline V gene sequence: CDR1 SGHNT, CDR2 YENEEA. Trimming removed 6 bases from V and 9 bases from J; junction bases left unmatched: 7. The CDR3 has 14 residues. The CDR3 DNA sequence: TGTGCCAGCAGTCCAGGACAGGGGGCGGTCATTCAGTACTTC. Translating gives CASSPGQGAVIQYF.

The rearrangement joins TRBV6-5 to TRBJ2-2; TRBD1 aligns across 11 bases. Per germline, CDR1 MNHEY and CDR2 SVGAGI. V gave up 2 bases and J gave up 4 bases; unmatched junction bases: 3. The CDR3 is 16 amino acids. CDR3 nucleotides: TGTGCCAGCAGTTACGGACAGGGGGCTCTCACCGGGGAGCTGTTTTTT. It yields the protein CASSYGQGALTGELFF.